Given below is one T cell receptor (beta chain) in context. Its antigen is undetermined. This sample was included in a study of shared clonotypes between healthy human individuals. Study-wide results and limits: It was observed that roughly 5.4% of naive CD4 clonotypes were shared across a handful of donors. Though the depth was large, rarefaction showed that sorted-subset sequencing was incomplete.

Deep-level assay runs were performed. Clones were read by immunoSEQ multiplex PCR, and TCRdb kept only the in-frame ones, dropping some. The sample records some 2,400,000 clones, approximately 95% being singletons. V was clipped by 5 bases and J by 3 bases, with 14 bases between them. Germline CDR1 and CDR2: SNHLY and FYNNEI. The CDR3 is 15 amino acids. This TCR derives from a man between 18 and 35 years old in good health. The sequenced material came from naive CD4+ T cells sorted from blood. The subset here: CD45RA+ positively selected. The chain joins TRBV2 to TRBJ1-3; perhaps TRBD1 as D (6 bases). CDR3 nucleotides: TGTGCCAGCAGTCTTAACAGGGTGCTTGGAAACACCATATATTTT. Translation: CASSLNRVLGNTIYF.